This T cell receptor (beta chain) was identified during a study of cytomegalovirus exposure and HLA in healthy donors. Some clones are missing from TCRdb's copy, which holds only in-frame ones; the method was immunoSEQ multiplex PCR. Of 150,000 to 200,000 clones listed, roughly 82% are singletons. Germline-derived CDR1 and CDR2 are SEHNR and FQNEAQ (reference sequence). V lost 2 bases to trimming and J lost 1 base, with 8 bases between them. The CDR3 has 14 amino acids. The origin of this receptor is a man aged 18 to 29 in good health and CMV-seropositive. Material for sequencing was PBMCs. This rearrangement joins TRBV7-9 to TRBJ1-1; D is undetermined. The CDR3 is CASSLIRGNTEAFF. The DNA for the CDR3 is TGTGCCAGCAGCTTAATCCGGGGGAACACTGAAGCTTTCTTT.